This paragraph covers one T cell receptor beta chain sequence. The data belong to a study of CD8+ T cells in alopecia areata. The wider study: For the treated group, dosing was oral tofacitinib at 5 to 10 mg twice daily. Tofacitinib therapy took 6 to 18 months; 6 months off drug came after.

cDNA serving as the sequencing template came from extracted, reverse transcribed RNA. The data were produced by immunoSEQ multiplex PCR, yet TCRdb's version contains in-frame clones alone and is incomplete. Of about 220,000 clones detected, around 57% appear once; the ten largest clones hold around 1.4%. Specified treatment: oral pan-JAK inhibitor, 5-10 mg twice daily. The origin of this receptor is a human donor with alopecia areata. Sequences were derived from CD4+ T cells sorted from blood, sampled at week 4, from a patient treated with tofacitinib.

CDR3 sequence reads: CASSFRDGRQPQHF. Written as DNA, the CDR3 is TGTGCCAGCAGTTTCCGGGACGGGAGACAGCCCCAGCATTTT. This chain links TRBV6-6 with TRBJ1-5; a possible D gene is TRBD1 (5 bases). Germline-derived CDR1 and CDR2 are MNHNY and SVGAGI (reference sequence). The V end lost 4 bases, the J end lost 7 bases, and 14 bases lay between the germline ends. CDR3 size: 14 residues.